These 32 T cell receptor beta chains share one sample of origin, sequenced in a study of cytomegalovirus exposure and HLA in healthy donors. PCR used 60 Vbeta primers and 13 Jbeta primers. Clones were read by immunoSEQ multiplex PCR, and TCRdb kept only the in-frame ones, dropping some. The data contain around 150,000 clones, 83% of them singletons. Sequencing used PBMCs. The receptors derive from a man over 45 in good health and CMV-seropositive.

The genes are TRBV5-1 and TRBJ2-2; 8 nucleotides match TRBD2. The CDR3 totals 14 residues. The V gene end was trimmed by 2 bases and the J gene end by 5 bases; junction bases not matched to a gene: 2. The germline V gene encodes CDR1 SGHRS and CDR2 YFSETQ. This chain's CDR3 is CASSFAGGTGELFF. The CDR3 nucleotides are TGCGCCAGCAGCTTCGCGGGGGGAACCGGGGAGCTGTTTTTT.

This sequence joins TRBV6-1 and TRBJ2-1; D is undetermined. V was shortened by 3 bases and J by 5 bases, with 17 bases between the two germline ends. This CDR3 comprises 16 residues. Looked up from germline, CDR1 is MNHNS and CDR2 is SASEGT. CDR3 DNA: TGTGCCAGCAGTGACCGGCCTTTCCCACTAAACAATGAGCAGTTCTTC. It is translated as CASSDRPFPLNNEQFF.

J is TRBJ1-2 and V is TRBV6-6, with TRBD1 identical over 7 bases. Germline CDR1 is MNHNY and CDR2 is SVGAGI (reference sequence). The CDR3 runs to 14 residues. Losses at the gene ends were 2 bases for V and 6 bases for J; bases not matched to a gene: 6. CDR3 sequence: CASSYPGQPNGYTF. The CDR3 DNA reads TGTGCCAGCAGTTACCCGGGACAGCCTAATGGCTACACCTTC.

The chain links TRBV18 to TRBJ2-1, with TRBD2 matching over 9 bases. V shed 3 bases, J shed 10 bases, and the junction held 1 base outside the gene matches. CDR1 and CDR2 (germline): KGHSH, LQKENI. The CDR3 has 12 residues. CDR3: CASSPSGGEQFF. CDR3 nucleotides: TGTGCCAGCTCACCTAGCGGGGGCGAGCAGTTCTTC.

The chain has TRBV10-3 and TRBJ2-7; 8 positions agree with TRBD1. The CDR3 contains 14 residues. J was trimmed by 3 bases and V by 11 bases; bases with no gene match: 12. Germline CDR1 reads ENHRY; CDR2 reads SYGVKD. The CDR3 protein is CAAGRGQDSYEQYF. CDR3 bases: TGTGCCGCCGGAAGGGGACAGGACAGCTACGAGCAGTACTTC.

The CDR3 here is CASSGQEDTGELFF. For the CDR3, the DNA is TGTGCCAGCTCAGGACAGGAGGACACCGGGGAGCTGTTTTTT. The rearrangement uses TRBV18 and TRBJ2-2; the match to TRBD1 covers 7 bases. This CDR3 is 14 amino acids long. After removal of 5 bases from V and 3 bases from J, the junction contained 3 bases not matched to a gene. The germline V gene encodes CDR1 KGHSH and CDR2 LQKENI.

The chain employs TRBV6-1 and TRBJ2-3; 7 bases are a match to TRBD2. Germline V gene lookup returns CDR1 MNHNS and CDR2 SASEGT. The CDR3 is made up of 17 amino acids. J was trimmed by 5 bases and V by 3 bases; bases with no gene match: 14. CDR3: CASSEGGRPVRLDTQYF. The CDR3 coding sequence is TGTGCCAGCAGTGAGGGGGGGAGGCCGGTTCGTTTAGATACGCAGTATTTT.

For this clone: The sample contains more than one DNA sequence encoding this CDR3. The genes are TRBV5-1 and TRBJ1-1; D remains unclear. Germline V gene sequence: CDR1 SGHRS, CDR2 YFSETQ. V dropped 0 bases and J dropped 1 base, with 7 bases sitting between them. CDR3 length equals 14 residues. The CDR3 here is CASSLGQANTEAFF. For the CDR3, the DNA is TGCGCCAGCAGCTTGGGGCAGGCGAACACTGAAGCTTTCTTT. The full variable domain, its missing parts supplied by reference TRBV5-1 and TRBJ1-1, is KAGVTQTPRYLIKTRGQQVTLSCSPISGHRSVSWYQQTPGQGLQFLFEYFSETQRNKGNFPGRFSGRQFSNSRSEMNVSTLELGDSALYLCASSLGQANTEAFFGQGTRLTVV.

This clone was seen more than once but under ten times. Other nucleotide sequences in the sample specify the same CDR3. The chain has TRBV30 and TRBJ1-5, with D unresolved. The CDR3 has 13 amino acids. V was shortened by 0 bases and J by 3 bases, with 6 bases between the two germline ends. CDR1 and CDR2 from the germline V gene are GTSNPN and SVGIG (reference sequence). In DNA, the CDR3 is TGTGCCTGGAGTGTACTATCCAATCAGCCCCAGCATTTT. This translates into CAWSVLSNQPQHF.

The chain has TRBV10-2 and TRBJ2-2, with TRBD1 matching over 7 bases. V was clipped by 7 bases and J by 2 bases; unmatched bases: 4. The CDR3 extends over 14 amino acids. Germline CDR1 reads WSHSY; CDR2 reads SAAADI. This CDR3 reads CASKRTGNTGELFF. CDR3 DNA: TGCGCCAGCAAACGGACAGGCAACACCGGGGAGCTGTTTTTT.

The chain employs TRBV5-8 and TRBJ1-2, with a weak D call TRBD1 (6 bases). The CDR3 length is 15 residues. V shed 0 bases and J shed 3 bases, with 12 bases lying between them. CDR1 SGHTS and CDR2 YDEGEE come from the germline V gene. This CDR3 is CASSLGIGGDYGYTF. The CDR3 DNA reads TGTGCCAGCAGCTTGGGTATAGGGGGTGACTATGGCTACACCTTC.

In nucleotides, the CDR3 is TGTGCCAGCAGCTCTAGCGGGAGTACGGCCGGGGAGCTGTTTTTT. Translated, it gives CASSSSGSTAGELFF. This chain joins TRBV11-3 and TRBJ2-2; TRBD2 matches 10 bases. The germline CDR1 and CDR2 sequences are SGHNT and YENEEA. This CDR3 is built from 15 residues. With V trimmed by 4 bases and J by 6 bases, 5 bases remained unmatched.

The J gene is TRBJ2-7, the V gene TRBV27; D ambiguous. The CDR3 length is 11 residues. Trimming took off 6 bases at V and 4 bases at J, with 7 bases between the two ends. Germline CDR1 and CDR2: MNHEY and SMNVEV (reference sequence). CDR3 loop: CASSSRYEQYF. DNA for the CDR3: TGTGCCAGCAGCTCGAGGTACGAGCAGTACTTC.

The chain carries TRBV2 and TRBJ2-1; 8 bases agree with TRBD2. V lost 5 bases, J lost 4 bases, and 10 bases stayed unmatched. This CDR3 contains 16 residues. Looked up from germline, CDR1 is SNHLY and CDR2 is FYNNEI. The CDR3, as DNA: TGTGCCAGCAGTCCGGGGGGTAGCGGGATTTACAATGAGCAGTTCTTC. Protein product: CASSPGGSGIYNEQFF.

The chain combines TRBV10-3 with TRBJ1-1; TRBD1 matches at 7 bases. The CDR3 extends over 14 amino acids. Trimming cost V 5 bases and J 10 bases; bases outside gene matches: 13. Germline V gene lookup returns CDR1 ENHRY and CDR2 SYGVKD. The CDR3 DNA reads as TGTGCCATCAGTACTGGTGGGACAGTTGCGAGAGCTTTCTTT. Its translation: CAISTGGTVARAFF.

The V and J genes are TRBV7-9 and TRBJ2-2; tentatively, D is TRBD1 (5 bases). Germline V gene lookup returns CDR1 SEHNR and CDR2 FQNEAQ (reference sequence). CDR3 length equals 16 residues. Trimming took 1 base from V and 6 from J, leaving 15 bases between them. CDR3: CASSLVSGRRPGELFF. For the CDR3, the DNA is TGTGCCAGCAGCTTAGTGTCAGGGCGTCGTCCCGGGGAGCTGTTTTTT.

This chain links TRBV28 with TRBJ2-4; a possible D gene is TRBD2 (5 bases). V was cut by 5 bases and J by 3 bases, with 11 bases left in between. Germline V gene data show CDR1 as MDHEN and CDR2 as SYDVKM. The CDR3 totals 14 residues. This chain's CDR3 is CASSQLEVKNIQYF. The CDR3 nucleotides read TGTGCCAGCAGTCAACTAGAGGTCAAAAACATTCAGTACTTC.

The chain recombines TRBV11-2 with TRBJ2-3; no firm D call. V was pared by 0 bases and J by 2 bases, with 9 bases between. Germline loops: CDR1 SGHAT, CDR2 FQNNGV. This CDR3 is 15 amino acids long. As DNA, the CDR3 is TGTGCCAGCAGCTTAGATGGCGGAAACACAGATACGCAGTATTTT. Protein sequence: CASSLDGGNTDTQYF.

This chain connects TRBV11-2 to TRBJ2-3; 7 bases align to TRBD2. V lost 5 bases to trimming and J lost 2 bases; unmatched junction nucleotides: 7. CDR1 is SGHAT, CDR2 FQNNGV, per germline. CDR3 size: 15 residues. This chain's CDR3 is CASSQSGTNTDTQYF. The CDR3 DNA is TGTGCCAGCAGCCAGAGCGGGACTAACACAGATACGCAGTATTTT.

V and J are TRBV10-3 and TRBJ2-3; 8 bases are a match to TRBD2. The V and J ends lost 0 bases and 6 bases, in that order; junction bases with no gene match: 8. CDR1 and CDR2 from the germline V gene are ENHRY and SYGVKD. The CDR3 is made up of 16 amino acids. The DNA of the CDR3 is TGTGCCATCAGTGAGTCGACAGCGGGGGACCCCGATACGCAGTATTTT. Encoded protein: CAISESTAGDPDTQYF.

V gene TRBV11-3 combines with J gene TRBJ2-3, with D unclear. V was trimmed by 0 bases and J by 0 bases, leaving 7 bases between them. The CDR3 totals 15 residues. Germline V gene sequence: CDR1 SGHNT, CDR2 YENEEA. In nucleotides, the CDR3 is TGTGCCAGCAGCTTAGATGGCAGTAGCACAGATACGCAGTATTTT. As protein: CASSLDGSSTDTQYF.

This clone is a singleton in its sample. The chain carries TRBV4-2 and TRBJ2-1; D perhaps matches TRBD2 (6 bases). Germline CDR1 is LGHNA and CDR2 is YNFKEQ. Trimming stripped 6 bases from V and 6 bases from J, with 15 bases between. The CDR3 is made up of 14 amino acids. The CDR3 nucleotides are TGTGCCAGCAGATCGACACTTAGCGGCAATGAGCAGTTCTTC. Its protein is CASRSTLSGNEQFF.

The chain is built from TRBV4-3 and TRBJ1-2; D uncertain. V shed 7 bases and J shed 4 bases, with 13 bases lying between them. The CDR3 contains 13 residues. The germline CDR1 and CDR2 sequences are LGHNA and YSLEER. The CDR3 spells CASKEGGSYGYTF. DNA for the CDR3: TGCGCCAGCAAGGAGGGTGGGAGCTATGGCTACACCTTC.

The V and J genes are TRBV7-2 and TRBJ2-2; 7 bases are a match to TRBD2. J lost 6 bases, V lost 5 bases, and 6 bases had no gene match. Germline CDR1 SGHTA, CDR2 FQGNSA. The CDR3 is 14 residues long. The CDR3 sequence: CASSLTSAPGELFF. DNA of the CDR3: TGTGCCAGCAGCCTTACTAGCGCCCCCGGGGAGCTGTTTTTT.

This rearrangement joins TRBV5-4 to TRBJ2-2, with 12 bases matching TRBD2. Germline V gene lookup returns CDR1 SGHNT and CDR2 YYREEE (reference sequence). Trimming cost V 4 bases and J 5 bases; bases outside gene matches: 12. The CDR3 has 18 residues. The CDR3 here is CASSKGLAGRGGTGELFF. Written as DNA, the CDR3 is TGTGCCAGCAGCAAAGGACTAGCGGGAAGGGGAGGGACCGGGGAGCTGTTTTTT. The full variable domain, in which reference TRBV5-4 and TRBJ2-2 provide the parts outside the CDR3, is ETGVTQSPTHLIKTRGQQVTLRCSSQSGHNTVSWYQQALGQGPQFIFQYYREEENGRGNFPPRFSGLQFPNYSSELNVNALELDDSALYLCASSKGLAGRGGTGELFFGEGSRLTVL.

The chain employs TRBV19 and TRBJ2-2; 11 bases line up with TRBD2. The trim removed 1 base at V and 3 bases at J, leaving 10 bases unmatched. The V gene's germline CDR1 is LNHDA and CDR2 SQIVND (reference sequence). CDR3 length: 19 residues. CDR3 loop: CASSIGHLTSGVDTGELFF. CDR3 sequence (DNA): TGTGCCAGTAGTATAGGACACCTGACTAGCGGGGTGGACACCGGGGAGCTGTTTTTT.

J is TRBJ2-3 and V is TRBV9; D is unresolved. CDR3 length equals 13 residues. V was clipped by 1 base and J by 1 base, with 4 bases between them. The germline V gene encodes CDR1 SGDLS and CDR2 YYNGEE. This CDR3 is CASSVTGTDTQYF. The CDR3 DNA reads TGTGCCAGCAGCGTAACAGGCACAGATACGCAGTATTTT.

The V call is TRBV2, the J call TRBJ1-5; perhaps TRBD1 as D (5 bases). Germline V gene sequence: CDR1 SNHLY, CDR2 FYNNEI. The CDR3 length is 15 residues. Trimming removed 4 bases at V and 0 bases at J, with 10 bases between. The CDR3 loop is CASSAVTVSNQPQHF. CDR3 coding DNA: TGTGCCAGCAGTGCAGTGACAGTTAGCAATCAGCCCCAGCATTTT. Variable domain in full (rest from reference TRBV2 and TRBJ1-5): EPEVTQTPSHQVTQMGQEVILRCVPISNHLYFYWYRQILGQKVEFLVSFYNNEISEKSEIFDDQFSVERPDGSNFTLKIRSTKLEDSAMYFCASSAVTVSNQPQHFGDGTRLSIL.

The J gene is TRBJ2-1, the V gene TRBV28, with 7 positions matching TRBD2. The CDR3 is 12 amino acids. After removal of 4 bases from V and 15 bases from J, the junction contained 9 bases not matched to a gene. CDR1 and CDR2 (germline): MDHEN, SYDVKM. CDR3 sequence: CASSSRLAVPFF. The CDR3 coding sequence is TGTGCCAGCAGTTCCCGACTAGCTGTCCCGTTCTTC.

This clone was counted between two and nine times. The gene calls are TRBV27 and TRBJ2-3; 8 bases fit TRBD2. The ends lost 0 bases at V and 2 bases at J; junction bases unmatched: 1. Germline V gene data show CDR1 as MNHEY and CDR2 as SMNVEV (reference sequence). The CDR3 consists of 15 residues. The CDR3 DNA reads as TGTGCCAGCAGTTTATCTAGCGGGGCCACAGATACGCAGTATTTT. As protein: CASSLSSGATDTQYF.

The V and J genes are TRBV5-6 and TRBJ2-7, with 12 bases lining up with TRBD1. This CDR3 spans 15 amino acids. Germline V gives CDR1 SGHDT, CDR2 YYEEEE. Germline trimming cut 4 bases from V and 7 bases from J; bases unmatched to any gene: 9. CDR3 DNA: TGTGCCAGCAGCGGCGGGGGACAGGGGGCAGGAGAGCAGTACTTC. Residues: CASSGGGQGAGEQYF.

CDR3 sequence: CASNSQTPYNEQFF. CDR3 sequence (DNA): TGTGCCAGCAATTCCCAGACACCCTACAATGAGCAGTTCTTC. The gene calls are TRBV27 and TRBJ2-1; D uncertain. V was shortened by 7 bases and J by 2 bases, with 12 bases between the two germline ends. The CDR3 sequence is 14 residues long. The V gene's germline CDR1 is MNHEY and CDR2 SMNVEV (reference sequence).